This T cell receptor beta chain is drawn from a study of CD8 T cells in ankylosing spondylitis. This clonotype was detected many times. What it binds is unknown. Using its own MiXCR run on the 5' RACE reads, TCRdb lists one record per CDR3 protein. The sample includes 150,000 or so distinct CDR3 sequences, roughly 34% of them seen just once. Study-wide results and caveats: Reports say disease-linked clones showed up significantly more in matched ankylosing spondylitis synovial fluid. Characteristic of ankylosing spondylitis blood, it appeared, was a TCR beta motif comprising roughly 8 highly homologous variants.

Material for sequencing was synovial fluid, either unsorted or a sorted T cell fraction (not recorded which). The clonotype originates from a male donor with ankylosing spondylitis.

CDR3 coding DNA: TGTGCCACCAGCAGAGATCCCCAGGCTAGCTCCACCGGGGAGCTGTTTTTT. This codes for CATSRDPQASSTGELFF. V and J are TRBV15 and TRBJ2-2; D may be TRBD2 (5 bases). Trimming removed 0 bases at V and 4 bases at J, with 15 bases between. The CDR3 runs 17 residues. CDR1 LNHNV and CDR2 YYDKDF come from the germline V gene (reference sequence).